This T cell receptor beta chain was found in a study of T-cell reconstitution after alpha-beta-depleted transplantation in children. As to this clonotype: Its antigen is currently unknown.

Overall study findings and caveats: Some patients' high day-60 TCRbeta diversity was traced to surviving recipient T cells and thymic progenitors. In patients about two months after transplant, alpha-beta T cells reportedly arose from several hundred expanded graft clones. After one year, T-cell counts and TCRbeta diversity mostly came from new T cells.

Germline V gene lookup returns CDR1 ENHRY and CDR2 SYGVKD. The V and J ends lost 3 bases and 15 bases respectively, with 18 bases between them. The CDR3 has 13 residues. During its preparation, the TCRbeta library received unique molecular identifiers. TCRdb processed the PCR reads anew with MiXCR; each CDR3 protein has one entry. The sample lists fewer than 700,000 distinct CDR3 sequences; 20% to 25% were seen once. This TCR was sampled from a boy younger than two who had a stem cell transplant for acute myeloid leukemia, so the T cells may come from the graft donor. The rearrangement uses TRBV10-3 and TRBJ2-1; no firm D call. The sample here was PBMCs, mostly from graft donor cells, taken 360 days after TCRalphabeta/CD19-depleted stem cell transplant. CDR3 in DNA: TGTGCCATCAGTGATCCACCGGGTAATCGGTGGTTCTTC. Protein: CAISDPPGNRWFF.